One sample yielded the 5 T cell receptor beta chains listed below, sequenced in a study of Ad26.COV2.S vaccination and SARS-CoV-2 variants. This sample's treatment: roughly 18 received Ad26.COV2.S at low or high dose, single or two shots; 5 received placebo; per-sample allocation not given. Material that was analyzed had been drawn on day 63 after the first vaccine or placebo injection. The data were produced by immunoSEQ multiplex PCR, yet TCRdb's version contains in-frame clones alone and is incomplete. Counted here are 500,000 or so clones, 80% to 90% occurring once; the ten biggest clones make up just over 2.5%. Sample: peripheral blood, taken in a trial of Ad26.COV2.S vaccine versus placebo. These receptors came from a person between 18 and 65 years old who received the Ad26.COV2.S COVID-19 vaccine or a placebo.

This rearrangement joins TRBV3-1 (or the pseudogene TRBV3-2) to TRBJ2-1, with 7 bases aligning to TRBD2. The germline V gene encodes CDR1 LGHDT and CDR2 YNNKEL (reference sequence). CDR3 length equals 16 residues. V was clipped by 1 base and J by 10 bases; unmatched bases: 13. CDR3 region: CASSQGGGGYSGEQFF. The CDR3 DNA follows: TGTGCCAGCAGCCAAGGGGGCGGGGGTTACTCTGGGGAGCAGTTCTTC.

Only a few counts were recorded for this clone. V and J are TRBV4-3 and TRBJ2-1; no clear D. Germline V gene sequence: CDR1 LGHNA, CDR2 YSLEER. This CDR3 has 17 amino acids. Trimming took 4 bases from V and 0 from J, leaving 16 bases between them. CDR3: CASSPSRAARSYNEQFF. Written as DNA, the CDR3 is TGCGCCAGCAGCCCCTCCCGGGCGGCTCGCTCCTACAATGAGCAGTTCTTC.

This CDR3 is CASIFRAKVRTGELFF. The DNA of the CDR3 is TGTGCCAGCATCTTCAGGGCGAAAGTAAGGACCGGGGAGCTGTTTTTT. This chain connects TRBV2 to TRBJ2-2, with D maybe TRBD1 (5 bases). CDR3 length equals 16 residues. V lost 7 bases, J lost 5 bases, and 20 bases lay in between. Germline V gives CDR1 SNHLY, CDR2 FYNNEI.

This rearrangement joins TRBV4-3 to TRBJ1-1, with D possibly being TRBD1 (5 bases). V was clipped by 0 bases and J by 3 bases, with 8 bases between them. Germline V gives CDR1 LGHNA, CDR2 YSLEER. The CDR3 is 14 residues long. The CDR3, as DNA: TGCGCCAGCAGCCAAGATCCGGGGGACACTGAAGCTTTCTTT. Its translation is CASSQDPGDTEAFF.

V gene TRBV4-3 combines with J gene TRBJ2-1, with 7 nucleotides matching TRBD2. CDR1 is LGHNA, CDR2 YSLEER, per germline. With V trimmed by 1 base and J by 5 bases, 5 bases remained unmatched. CDR3 length: 15 amino acids. CDR3 coding DNA: TGCGCCAGCAGCCAAGCCCCCCTAGCGGACAATGAGCAGTTCTTC. The encoded protein is CASSQAPLADNEQFF.